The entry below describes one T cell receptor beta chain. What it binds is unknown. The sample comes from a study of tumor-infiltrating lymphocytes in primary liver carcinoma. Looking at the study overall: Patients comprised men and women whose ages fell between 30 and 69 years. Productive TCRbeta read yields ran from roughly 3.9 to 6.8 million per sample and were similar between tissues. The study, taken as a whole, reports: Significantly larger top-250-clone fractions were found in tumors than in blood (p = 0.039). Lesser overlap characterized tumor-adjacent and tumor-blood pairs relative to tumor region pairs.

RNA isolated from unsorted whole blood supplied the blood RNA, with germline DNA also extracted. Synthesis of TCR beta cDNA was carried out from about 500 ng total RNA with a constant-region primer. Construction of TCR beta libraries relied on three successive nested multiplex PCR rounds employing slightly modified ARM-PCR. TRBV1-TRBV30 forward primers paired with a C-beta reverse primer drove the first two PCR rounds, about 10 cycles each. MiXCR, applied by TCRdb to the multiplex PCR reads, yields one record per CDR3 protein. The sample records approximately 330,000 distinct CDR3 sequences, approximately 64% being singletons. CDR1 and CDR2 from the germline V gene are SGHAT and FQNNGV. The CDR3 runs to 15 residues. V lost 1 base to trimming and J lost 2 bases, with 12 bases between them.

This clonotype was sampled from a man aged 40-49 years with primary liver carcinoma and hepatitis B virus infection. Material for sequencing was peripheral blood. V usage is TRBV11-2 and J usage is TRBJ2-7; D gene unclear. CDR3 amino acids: CASSLVARFTYEQYF. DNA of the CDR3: TGTGCCAGCAGCTTAGTGGCCAGGTTCACCTACGAGCAGTACTTC. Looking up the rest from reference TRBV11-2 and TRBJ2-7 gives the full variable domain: EAGVAQSPRYKIIEKRQSVAFWCNPISGHATLYWYQQILGQGPKLLIQFQNNGVVDDSQLPKDRFSAERLKGVDSTLKIQPAKLEDSAVYLCASSLVARFTYEQYFGPGTRLTVT.